Presented here are 7 T cell receptor beta chains from one specimen sequenced in a study of blood T cell repertoires in COVID-19 (dated by TCRdb to the early 2020s). The library relied on the immunoSEQ multiplex PCR assay. In its TCRdb copy, this immuneACCESS table keeps in-frame sequences only and misses some clones. Where compared with another copy, unresolved V genes explain less than half of these, and the others have no known cause. A total of about 130,000 clones appear in this sample, approximately 82% of them only once. The ten top clones hold 10% to 11% of the sample. Sequencing was done on a sample of peripheral blood. These receptors were obtained from a man aged 60 to 75 who had recovered from COVID-19.

V usage is TRBV24-1 and J usage is TRBJ2-1, with TRBD2 identical over 8 bases. The germline CDR1 and CDR2 sequences are KGHDR and SFDVKD. J lost 1 base, V lost 5 bases, and 9 bases had no gene match. This CDR3 is built from 17 residues. CDR3 region: CATSVSGDTGSYNEQFF. CDR3 DNA: TGTGCCACCAGTGTTAGCGGGGATACGGGGTCCTACAATGAGCAGTTCTTC.

This sequence joins TRBV4-3 and TRBJ1-6; TRBD1 matches at 11 bases. The J segment lost 8 bases and the V segment lost 3 bases, leaving 6 bases of the junction unmatched. This CDR3 spans 16 amino acids. Germline-derived CDR1 and CDR2 are LGHNA and YSLEER. CDR3 sequence: CASSQDGTGGYSPLHF. The CDR3 DNA reads TGCGCCAGCAGCCAGGACGGGACAGGGGGATATTCACCCCTCCACTTT.

The chain's CDR3 is CASTPRGGTVTGELFF. The DNA of the CDR3 is TGTGCCAGCACCCCGCGTGGCGGGACCGTAACCGGGGAGCTGTTTTTT. J is TRBJ2-2 and V is TRBV7-2, with D possibly matching TRBD2 (6 bases). V lost 7 bases and J 5 bases, leaving 20 bases between the germline ends. This CDR3 contains 16 residues. CDR1 is SGHTA, CDR2 FQGNSA, per germline.

The chain employs TRBV6-2 or TRBV6-3 and TRBJ2-2; TRBD2 aligns across 10 bases. The CDR3 covers 15 residues. Looked up from germline, CDR1 is MNHEY and CDR2 is SVGEGT. The trim removed 6 bases at V and 6 bases at J, leaving 7 bases unmatched. In DNA, the CDR3 is TGTGCCAGCAGCCAAGCCGGGACTAGCGCCGGGGAGCTGTTTTTT. It translates to CASSQAGTSAGELFF.

This chain uses TRBV7-2 with TRBJ2-3, with D maybe TRBD1 (7 bases). This CDR3 region has 14 residues. V gave up 7 bases and J gave up 6 bases, with 17 bases separating them. Germline CDR1 SGHTA, CDR2 FQGNSA. The CDR3 sequence: CASIRGAGEDTQYF. The CDR3 nucleotides are TGTGCCAGCATCAGGGGGGCAGGGGAGGATACGCAGTATTTT.

The chain recombines TRBV7-9 with TRBJ2-2; D is uncertain. The CDR3 is made up of 14 amino acids. Trimming took 5 bases from V and 1 from J, leaving 8 bases between them. The germline V gene encodes CDR1 SEHNR and CDR2 FQNEAQ (reference sequence). CDR3 DNA: TGTGCCAGCAGCCATACAGAGAACACCGGGGAGCTGTTTTTT. As protein: CASSHTENTGELFF.

This sequence joins TRBV9 and TRBJ2-1, with 8 bases that match TRBD2. Germline CDR1 is SGDLS and CDR2 is YYNGEE. The CDR3 sequence is 16 residues long. V lost 1 base, J lost 3 bases, and 6 bases stayed unmatched. Written as DNA, the CDR3 is TGTGCCAGCAGCGTAATACCGGGAGGGAACTACAATGAGCAGTTCTTC. Translating it yields CASSVIPGGNYNEQFF.